This T cell receptor (beta chain) originates from a study of CD8+ T cells in alopecia areata. Overall study findings and caveats: Mice showed clearer TCR sharing than patients did, a gap that was possibly HLA-related.

The authors extracted RNA and reverse transcribed it into cDNA as the sequencing template. Sequencing was performed with immunoSEQ multiplex PCR; in TCRdb, only in-frame clones are kept and a portion is missing. The sample gives about 140,000 clones, about half of which show up once; 0.95% to 1% is in the top ten. The CDR3 contains 13 residues. Trimming shortened V by 1 base and J by 9 bases, and 10 bases separated the two germline ends. CDR1 and CDR2 from the germline V gene are LGHNA and YSLEER. In regard to this clone: The antigen is unknown.

The sample here was CD4+ T cells sorted from blood, taken at week 0. The sequence derives from a human donor with alopecia areata. The V call is TRBV4-3, the J call TRBJ1-5, with D possibly matching TRBD1 (5 bases). The CDR3 DNA follows: TGCGCCAGCAGCCAAGTGGGGGAGCGGCCCCAGCATTTT. Its translation: CASSQVGERPQHF.